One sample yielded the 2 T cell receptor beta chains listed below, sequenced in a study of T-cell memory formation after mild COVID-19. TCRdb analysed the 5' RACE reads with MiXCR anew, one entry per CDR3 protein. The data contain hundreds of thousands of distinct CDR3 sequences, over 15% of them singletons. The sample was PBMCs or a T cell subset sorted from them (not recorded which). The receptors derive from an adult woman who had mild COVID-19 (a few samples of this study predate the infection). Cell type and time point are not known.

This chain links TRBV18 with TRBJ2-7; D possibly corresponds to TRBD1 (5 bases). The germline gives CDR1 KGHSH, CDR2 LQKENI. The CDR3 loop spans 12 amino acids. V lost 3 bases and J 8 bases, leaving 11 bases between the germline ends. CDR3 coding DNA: TGTGCCAGCTCACCGACAGAGGTTAAGCAGTACTTC. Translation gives CASSPTEVKQYF.

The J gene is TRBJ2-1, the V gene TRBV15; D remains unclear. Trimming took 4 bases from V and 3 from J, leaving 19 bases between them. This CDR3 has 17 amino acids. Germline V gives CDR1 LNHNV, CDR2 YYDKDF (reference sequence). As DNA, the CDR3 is TGTGCCACCAGCAACGTTCGTGGTAGGCAGGTCTACAATGAGCAGTTCTTC. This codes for CATSNVRGRQVYNEQFF.